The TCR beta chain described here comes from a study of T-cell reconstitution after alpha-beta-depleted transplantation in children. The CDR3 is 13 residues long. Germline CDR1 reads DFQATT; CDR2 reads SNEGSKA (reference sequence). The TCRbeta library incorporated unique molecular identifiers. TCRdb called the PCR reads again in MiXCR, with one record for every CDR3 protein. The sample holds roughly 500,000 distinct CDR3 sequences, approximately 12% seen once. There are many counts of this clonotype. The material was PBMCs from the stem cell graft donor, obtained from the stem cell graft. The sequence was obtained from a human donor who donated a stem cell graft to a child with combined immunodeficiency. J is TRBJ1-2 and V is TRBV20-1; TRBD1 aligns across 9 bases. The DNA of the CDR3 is TGCAGCGGGCGGACAGGGGACTCTAGTGGCTACACCTTC. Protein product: CSGRTGDSSGYTF.